The 13 T cell receptor beta chains in this list originate from one sample, sequenced in a study of T cells in tuberculosis. TCRdb keeps only in-frame clones here, not all; method: immunoSEQ multiplex PCR. The data show 30,000 to 35,000 clones, just over 90% seen once. The time point denotes: new active TB diagnosis, blood taken before or within 7 days of starting treatment. Sequenced here: PBMCs, sampled at tuberculosis diagnosis. All receptors come from an adult with tuberculosis. Some clones in this sample may be carry-over from other donors' samples.

A single count supports this clone. The rearrangement uses TRBV30 and TRBJ1-6; D is perhaps TRBD1 (5 bases). Trimming removed 3 bases from V and 8 bases from J, with 17 bases in between. Germline loops: CDR1 GTSNPN, CDR2 SVGIG (reference sequence). This CDR3 spans 15 amino acids. CDR3 bases: TGTGCCTGGAGCAGGGCGGAACTTCGGGATTCACCCCTCCACTTT. Translated: CAWSRAELRDSPLHF.

The chain uses TRBV7-8 and TRBJ2-7; TRBD2 is a possible D gene (5 bases). The CDR3 has 13 residues. The germline gives CDR1 SGHVS, CDR2 FQNEAQ. Between the trimmed V and J ends, which lost 0 bases and 7 bases, there was a span of 10 bases. As DNA, the CDR3 is TGTGCCAGCAGCTTAGCGCCGACGGGGGAGCAGTACTTC. Its protein is CASSLAPTGEQYF.

V is TRBV27 and J is TRBJ1-1, with no clear D. The germline V gene has CDR1 MNHEY and CDR2 SMNVEV (reference sequence). CDR3 length equals 12 residues. The V end lost 3 bases, the J end lost 11 bases, and 13 bases lay between the germline ends. Written as DNA, the CDR3 is TGTGCCAGCAGTTTTCTGGGAGAATCGGCTTTCTTT. The encoded protein is CASSFLGESAFF.

This sequence joins TRBV27 and TRBJ2-2; D perhaps matches TRBD1 (6 bases). The V gene's germline CDR1 is MNHEY and CDR2 SMNVEV (reference sequence). The CDR3 is 15 residues long. Trimming took off 6 bases at V and 4 bases at J, with 15 bases between the two ends. The CDR3 spells CASRGQGLFTGELFF. In DNA, the CDR3 is TGTGCCAGCAGGGGGCAGGGGCTTTTCACCGGGGAGCTGTTTTTT.

The gene calls are TRBV6-4 and TRBJ1-5, with 8 nucleotides matching TRBD1. Germline V lookup: CDR1 MRHNA, CDR2 SNTAGT. The CDR3 has 16 amino acids. V gave up 6 bases and J gave up 6 bases; unmatched junction bases: 13. The CDR3 DNA follows: TGTGCCAGCAGCCCCTCCGTAGGCAGGGGGCGTCAGCCCCAGCATTTT. As protein: CASSPSVGRGRQPQHF.

The chain couples TRBV9 to TRBJ1-3; 7 bases align to TRBD1. Germline V gene sequence: CDR1 SGDLS, CDR2 YYNGEE. Losses at the gene ends were 3 bases for V and 0 bases for J; bases not matched to a gene: 9. The CDR3 contains 17 residues. The CDR3 loop reads CASSDQDRPSSGNTIYF. As DNA, the CDR3 is TGTGCCAGCAGCGACCAGGACAGGCCGAGCTCTGGAAACACCATATATTTT. The full variable domain, its missing parts supplied by reference TRBV9 and TRBJ1-3, is DSGVTQTPKHLITATGQRVTLRCSPRSGDLSVYWYQQSLDQGLQFLIQYYNGEERAKGNILERFSAQQFPDLHSELNLSSLELGDSALYFCASSDQDRPSSGNTIYFGEGSWLTVV.

J is TRBJ1-2 and V is TRBV5-6; 7 nucleotides line up with TRBD1. The CDR3 has 17 residues. V shed 2 bases, J shed 1 base, and the junction held 11 bases outside the gene matches. The V gene's germline CDR1 is SGHDT and CDR2 YYEEEE. CDR3 sequence (DNA): TGTGCCAGCAGCTTAGACAGGGTGAACTGGGTTAACTATGGCTACACCTTC. This translates into CASSLDRVNWVNYGYTF.

CDR3 coding DNA: TGTGCCAGTAGTCCCTGGGCAGGGCCCCGCAATGAGCAGTTCTTC. Protein sequence: CASSPWAGPRNEQFF. This chain uses TRBV19 with TRBJ2-1, with D possibly matching TRBD1 (5 bases). The CDR3 consists of 15 residues. Germline CDR1 is LNHDA and CDR2 is SQIVND (reference sequence). V lost 5 bases and J 6 bases, leaving 17 bases between the germline ends.

This chain links TRBV7-9 with TRBJ1-2; D not resolved. There are 13 residues in the CDR3. V lost 3 bases and J lost 8, with 13 bases in between. Germline CDR1 is SEHNR and CDR2 is FQNEAQ (reference sequence). The CDR3 protein is CASSLSTEGGYTF. The DNA for the CDR3 is TGTGCCAGCAGCTTGTCCACAGAGGGAGGCTACACCTTC.

The V call is TRBV5-4, the J call TRBJ2-5, with 10 bases fitting TRBD2. Trimming took 0 bases from V and 5 from J; bases not matched to a gene: 10. The germline CDR1 and CDR2 sequences are SGHNT and YYREEE (reference sequence). This CDR3 region has 17 residues. This CDR3 reads CASSLAISGGVGETQYF. CDR3 sequence (DNA): TGTGCCAGCAGCTTGGCCATAAGCGGGGGGGTTGGGGAGACCCAGTACTTC.

The chain recombines TRBV5-6 with TRBJ1-3, with 7 bases lining up with TRBD1. The CDR3 extends over 14 amino acids. Looked up from germline, CDR1 is SGHDT and CDR2 is YYEEEE. After removal of 3 bases from V and 2 bases from J, the junction contained 2 bases not matched to a gene. CDR3: CASSSQGAGNTIYF. The CDR3 DNA sequence: TGTGCCAGCAGCTCGCAGGGGGCTGGAAACACCATATATTTT. The full variable domain, its missing parts supplied by reference TRBV5-6 and TRBJ1-3, is DAGVTQSPTHLIKTRGQQVTLRCSPKSGHDTVSWYQQALGQGPQFIFQYYEEEERQRGNFPDRFSGHQFPNYSSELNVNALLLGDSALYLCASSSQGAGNTIYFGEGSWLTVV.

The rearrangement uses TRBV27 and TRBJ2-6; D unclear. In germline, CDR1 is MNHEY, CDR2 SMNVEV (reference sequence). The length of the CDR3 is 13 residues. V lost 4 bases, J lost 2 bases, and 3 bases lay in between. CDR3 bases: TGTGCCAGCAGTTCTCCTGGGGCCAACGTCCTGACTTTC. Translated: CASSSPGANVLTF.

This chain uses TRBV7-5 with TRBJ1-1. TRBV7-5 is an annotated pseudogene. This CDR3 is built from 14 residues. CDR3 loop: CVNLEYHWNTEAFF. The CDR3 region has the DNA TGTGTCAACCTGGAGTACCATTGGAACACTGAAGCTTTCTTT.